This TCR beta chain was recorded in a study of tumor-infiltrating lymphocytes in primary liver carcinoma. Looking at the study overall: Staged T1-T3 N0M0, the tumors had sizes that ranged from about 4.2 to 11 cm across.

With a constant-region primer, TCR beta cDNA was made from 450 to 500 ng of total RNA. Employing slightly modified ARM-PCR, three nested multiplex PCR rounds were run, and these gave rise to the TCR beta libraries. With TRBV1-TRBV30 forward primers and a C-beta reverse primer, the first two PCR rounds were run for roughly 10 cycles each. MiXCR, applied by TCRdb to the multiplex PCR reads, yields one record per CDR3 protein. The table has around 54,000 distinct CDR3 sequences, over 65% seen once. A note on this clonotype: Antigen unknown. A read error is possible here, since a much larger clone lies one base away.

Study-wide points: Only about 8-25% of top clones showed up in all five tumor regions.

Co-extraction of RNA and DNA was performed on roughly 17-32 mg of unsorted bulk tissue. Surgeons resected the patients' primary liver carcinomas. CDR1 SGHRS and CDR2 YFSETQ come from the germline V gene. The CDR3 length is 15 residues. This chain links TRBV5-1 with TRBJ1-5, with 7 bases fitting TRBD1. This sequence was found in a man in his forties or fifties with primary liver carcinoma and hepatitis B virus infection. What was sequenced was liver tumor tissue from sampling region 2. Subset here: tumor region T2, inferior pole. As DNA, the CDR3 is TGCGCCAGCAGCTTGGAAGGGACAGTTAATCAGCCCCTGCATTTT. Residues: CASSLEGTVNQPLHF. Together with reference TRBV5-1 and TRBJ1-5, the CDR3 gives the full variable domain: KAGVTQTPRYLIKTRGQQVTLSCSPISGHRSVSWYQQTPGQGLQFLFEYFSETQRNKGNFPGRFSGRQFSNSRSEMNVSTLELGDSALYLCASSLEGTVNQPLHFGDGTRLSIL.